Presented here are 27 T cell receptor beta chains from one specimen sequenced in a study of cytomegalovirus exposure and HLA in healthy donors. The protocol was immunoSEQ multiplex PCR, while the TCRdb copy is restricted to in-frame clones and leaves out a portion. Of under 200,000 clones listed, 86% are singletons. The sample taken for sequencing was PBMCs. The receptors come from a woman aged 25 to 39 in good health and CMV-seronegative.

V gene TRBV7-9 combines with J gene TRBJ1-3; D possibly corresponds to TRBD1 (5 bases). The V and J ends lost 5 bases and 10 bases respectively, with 15 bases between them. The germline V gene has CDR1 SEHNR and CDR2 FQNEAQ (reference sequence). The CDR3 consists of 13 residues. The CDR3 reads CASSPRDVETIYF. Written as DNA, the CDR3 is TGTGCCAGCAGCCCAAGGGACGTCGAAACCATATATTTT.

This chain links TRBV28 with TRBJ2-1; possibly TRBD1 for D (7 bases). The CDR3 totals 15 residues. The germline V gene encodes CDR1 MDHEN and CDR2 SYDVKM. V lost 7 bases and J lost 6, with 19 bases in between. The CDR3 is CASTPDRVGGNEQFF. The CDR3 nucleotides are TGTGCCAGCACTCCTGACAGGGTCGGGGGCAATGAGCAGTTCTTC.

In this sample, this clone turned up once. The V gene is TRBV2, the J gene TRBJ2-5; D remains ambiguous. Deletions cut 1 base from V and 5 bases from J, with 5 bases between. CDR1 and CDR2 from the germline V gene are SNHLY and FYNNEI. The CDR3 has 12 residues. For the CDR3, the DNA is TGTGCCAGCAGTGAAGATGGGGAGACCCAGTACTTC. It translates to CASSEDGETQYF.

The V call is TRBV9, the J call TRBJ2-1; D gene unclear. CDR1 SGDLS and CDR2 YYNGEE come from the germline V gene. The CDR3 runs 11 residues. V was pared by 3 bases and J by 5 bases, with 3 bases between. The CDR3 DNA reads as TGTGCCAGCAGCGCAAACAATGAGCAGTTCTTC. Translated, it gives CASSANNEQFF.

This clone was counted a single time. The chain links TRBV30 to TRBJ2-3; D might be TRBD2 (5 bases). Trimming removed 3 bases at V and 4 bases at J, with 14 bases between. The CDR3 is 14 amino acids. Germline CDR1 reads GTSNPN; CDR2 reads SVGIG (reference sequence). The CDR3 bases are TGTGCCTGGAGGGAGGTGGGGAGTGCAGATACGCAGTATTTT. This gives the protein CAWREVGSADTQYF.

The gene calls are TRBV28 and TRBJ2-7; TRBD2 is a possible D gene (5 bases). The CDR3 runs to 16 residues. Germline V gives CDR1 MDHEN, CDR2 SYDVKM. Trimming stripped 2 bases from V and 6 bases from J, with 20 bases between. The CDR3 coding sequence is TGTGCCAGCAGTTTACCCCGTGATGGAGGAAGGAGCGAGCAGTACTTC. It translates to CASSLPRDGGRSEQYF.

The J gene is TRBJ2-2, the V gene TRBV14; D is unclear. This CDR3 has 14 amino acids. The germline V gene has CDR1 SGHDN and CDR2 FVKESK. Trimming left V 4 bases short and J 5 bases short, with 11 bases between. CDR3: CASSPVRGTGELFF. In DNA, the CDR3 is TGTGCCAGCAGCCCAGTACGAGGTACCGGGGAGCTGTTTTTT.

The chain recombines TRBV5-1 with TRBJ2-1; 10 bases fit TRBD1. V shed 4 bases and J 5 bases; nucleotides not matched to a gene: 9. CDR1 and CDR2 from the germline V gene are SGHRS and YFSETQ. The length of the CDR3 is 16 residues. DNA for the CDR3: TGCGCCAGCAGCCCCGACAGGGGGCTAATGAACAATGAGCAGTTCTTC. Protein product: CASSPDRGLMNNEQFF.

The chain uses TRBV5-4 and TRBJ2-6, with D perhaps TRBD1 (5 bases). The CDR3 is 16 residues long. V lost 4 bases to trimming and J lost 0 bases, with 11 bases between them. Germline V CDR1 and CDR2: SGHNT, YYREEE (reference sequence). The CDR3 spells CASSLRQSSGANVLTF. In nucleotides, the CDR3 is TGTGCCAGCAGCCTCAGACAGAGCTCTGGGGCCAACGTCCTGACTTTC.

This clone was found once. The rearrangement uses TRBV30 and TRBJ1-4, with D perhaps TRBD1 (5 bases). CDR1 and CDR2 (germline): GTSNPN, SVGIG (reference sequence). The CDR3 is 14 residues long. Trimming took 0 bases from V and 8 from J, leaving 13 bases between them. This CDR3 is CAWSVLGTGEKLFF. In nucleotides, the CDR3 is TGTGCCTGGAGTGTACTGGGGACGGGAGAAAAACTGTTTTTT.

The chain recombines TRBV5-1 with TRBJ2-5; the D is unclear. This CDR3 contains 14 residues. Trimming took off 0 bases at V and 1 base at J, with 7 bases between the two ends. From germline, CDR1 is SGHRS and CDR2 YFSETQ. CDR3 sequence (DNA): TGCGCCAGCAGCTTGGGTGGGCTCCAAGAGACCCAGTACTTC. Residues: CASSLGGLQETQYF.

The chain carries TRBV6-1 and TRBJ1-3; the D gene is possibly TRBD1 (5 bases). Germline V gives CDR1 MNHNS, CDR2 SASEGT. CDR3 length: 14 residues. The V gene lost 7 bases and the J gene lost 4 bases, with 14 bases spanning the gap. This CDR3 reads CASMGVGAGNTIYF. CDR3 nucleotide sequence: TGTGCCAGCATGGGGGTCGGGGCCGGAAACACCATATATTTT.

This chain joins TRBV6-6 and TRBJ2-1; 9 nucleotides align to TRBD2. The J segment lost 5 bases and the V segment lost 5 bases, leaving 4 bases of the junction unmatched. Germline-derived CDR1 and CDR2 are MNHNY and SVGAGI (reference sequence). This CDR3 contains 14 residues. The CDR3 reads CASSEREANNEQFF. The CDR3 bases are TGTGCCAGCAGTGAGCGGGAGGCCAACAATGAGCAGTTCTTC.

The chain combines TRBV30 with TRBJ1-5; 11 positions match TRBD1. The CDR3 is made up of 15 amino acids. The germline gives CDR1 GTSNPN, CDR2 SVGIG (reference sequence). V shed 1 base, J shed 6 bases, and the junction held 5 bases outside the gene matches. As DNA, the CDR3 is TGTGCCTGGAGTGCGGACAGGGGGCCAGCTCAGCCCCAGCATTTT. The encoded protein is CAWSADRGPAQPQHF.

This clone was observed at least ten times. The chain uses TRBV28 and TRBJ2-7; perhaps TRBD2 as D (5 bases). Germline loops: CDR1 MDHEN, CDR2 SYDVKM. The CDR3 sequence is 15 residues long. V lost 5 bases to trimming and J lost 6 bases, with 20 bases between them. The DNA of the CDR3 is TGTGCCAGCAGTCCCGGGGTGCTAGTATCCAGCGAGCAGTACTTC. Translation: CASSPGVLVSSEQYF.

The genes are TRBV7-9 and TRBJ2-1; D is tentatively TRBD1 or TRBD2 (5 bases each). CDR3 length: 14 residues. Germline values: CDR1 SEHNR, CDR2 FQNEAQ (reference sequence). Trimming pared 5 bases from V and 2 bases from J, leaving 10 bases between. The CDR3, as DNA: TGTGCCAGCAGCCCAGTGGGGGCCTACAATGAGCAGTTCTTC. It yields the protein CASSPVGAYNEQFF.

The gene calls are TRBV2 and TRBJ1-2, with D unclear. The CDR3 covers 14 residues. Germline V gene data show CDR1 as SNHLY and CDR2 as FYNNEI. Trimming removed 6 bases from V and 1 base from J, with 12 bases in between. CDR3 protein: CASREHRNNYGYTF. In DNA, the CDR3 is TGTGCCAGCAGGGAACACAGAAATAACTATGGCTACACCTTC.

The V call is TRBV19, the J call TRBJ1-2; 9 bases are a match to TRBD1. CDR3 length: 15 residues. Germline-derived CDR1 and CDR2 are LNHDA and SQIVND (reference sequence). V gave up 7 bases and J gave up 0 bases; unmatched junction bases: 6. Here the CDR3 DNA reads TGTGCCAGTAACCCTACAGGGGGCTCTAACTATGGCTACACCTTC. Encoded protein: CASNPTGGSNYGYTF.

This clone has just a few counts. CDR3 DNA sequence: TGTGCCAGCAGTGCGGGCAATTCACCCCTCCACTTT. Translation: CASSAGNSPLHF. This chain uses TRBV25-1 with TRBJ1-6; no clear D gene. The germline gives CDR1 MGHDK, CDR2 SYGVNS. The CDR3 spans 12 residues. The V end was cut by 4 bases, the J end by 7 bases, with 5 bases between.

The chain carries TRBV18 and TRBJ1-1, with TRBD1 identical over 7 bases. In germline, CDR1 is KGHSH, CDR2 LQKENI. V shed 10 bases, J shed 7 bases, and the junction held 15 bases outside the gene matches. The CDR3 covers 14 residues. DNA for the CDR3: TGTGCCACCTTTTTCACCGGGACAGAGAATGAAGCTTTCTTT. Its protein is CATFFTGTENEAFF.

V and J are TRBV25-1 and TRBJ2-1; D is perhaps TRBD1 or TRBD2 (5 bases each). Trimming pared 4 bases from V and 2 bases from J, leaving 15 bases between. CDR3 length equals 16 residues. Germline V lookup: CDR1 MGHDK, CDR2 SYGVNS. The chain's CDR3 is CASSGVGTVTYNEQFF. CDR3 DNA sequence: TGTGCCAGCAGTGGAGTCGGGACGGTGACCTACAATGAGCAGTTCTTC.

CDR3 residues: CASSQDGNSNQPQHF. DNA for the CDR3: TGTGCCAGCAGCCAAGATGGAAATAGCAATCAGCCCCAGCATTTT. The V and J genes are TRBV4-2 and TRBJ1-5; no definite D call. There are 15 residues in the CDR3. The germline V and J ends were trimmed by 0 bases and 0 bases, with 6 bases remaining between them. The germline V gene has CDR1 LGHNA and CDR2 YNFKEQ.

The J gene is TRBJ2-5, the V gene TRBV11-2; D not resolved. Trimming cost V 1 base and J 0 bases, with 6 bases left between them. From germline, CDR1 is SGHAT and CDR2 FQNNGV. The CDR3 totals 14 residues. DNA for the CDR3: TGTGCCAGCAGCTTAGGCAAAAACCAAGAGACCCAGTACTTC. Residues: CASSLGKNQETQYF.

The chain couples TRBV27 to TRBJ2-2, with D hard to call. The CDR3 runs to 12 residues. Trimming pared 3 bases from V and 8 bases from J, leaving 7 bases between. In germline, CDR1 is MNHEY, CDR2 SMNVEV (reference sequence). The DNA of the CDR3 is TGTGCCAGCAGTTTGAATTGGGGGGAGCTGTTTTTT. The encoded protein is CASSLNWGELFF.

The V and J genes are TRBV29-1 and TRBJ2-3; 7 bases are a match to TRBD1. The CDR3 length is 14 residues. Germline CDR1 is SQVTM and CDR2 is ANQGSEA. Germline trimming cut 7 bases from V and 0 bases from J; bases unmatched to any gene: 7. Written as DNA, the CDR3 is TGCAGCGCTCTTACAGGGGATAGCACAGATACGCAGTATTTT. Translated: CSALTGDSTDTQYF.

The chain is built from TRBV29-1 and TRBJ1-5; D ambiguous. The CDR3 has 13 residues. The germline V and J ends were trimmed by 2 bases and 6 bases, with 11 bases remaining between them. CDR1 and CDR2 from the germline V gene are SQVTM and ANQGSEA. CDR3 sequence reads: CSVEYGLGQPQHF. CDR3 DNA sequence: TGCAGCGTTGAATACGGGCTGGGTCAGCCCCAGCATTTT.

The sample holds one count of this clone. V gene TRBV7-2 combines with J gene TRBJ2-7; D gene ambiguous. In germline, CDR1 is SGHTA, CDR2 FQGNSA. The CDR3 is made up of 13 amino acids. V lost 1 base and J 0 bases, leaving 4 bases between the germline ends. CDR3 DNA sequence: TGTGCCAGCAGCTTAGTCCGCTCCTACGAGCAGTACTTC. It translates to CASSLVRSYEQYF.